The 17 T cell receptor beta chains given below trace back to one sample, sequenced in a study of patients and donors after allogeneic stem cell transplantation. TCRdb used MiXCR to reprocess the RT-PCR reads, holding one entry per CDR3 protein. This sample has approximately 210,000 distinct CDR3 sequences, with 41% found just once. The sequenced sample consisted of blood, either unsorted or a sorted T cell fraction (not recorded which). These receptors all stem from a human donor who was either an allogeneic HSCT recipient or a stem cell or donor lymphocyte infusion donor (not recorded which). It is not recorded whose cells these are; they may come from a transplant donor.

This clonotype came up a few times. The chain couples TRBV7-2 to TRBJ1-1, with D uncertain. The CDR3 contains 13 residues. The germline gives CDR1 SGHTA, CDR2 FQGNSA. V gave up 7 bases and J gave up 5 bases, with 14 bases separating them. Here the CDR3 DNA reads TGTGCCAGCACCCTGTTGGGCAAGACTGAAGCTTTCTTT. Translated, it gives CASTLLGKTEAFF. The full variable domain, rest sourced from reference TRBV7-2 and TRBJ1-1, is GAGVSQSPSNKVTEKGKDVELRCDPISGHTALYWYRQSLGQGLEFLIYFQGNSAPDKSGLPSDRFSAERTGGSVSTLTIQRTQQEDSAVYLCASTLLGKTEAFFGQGTRLTVV.

The CDR3 sequence: CASSVDPGRHTF. CDR3 in DNA: TGTGCCAGCAGCGTAGACCCGGGACGGCACACCTTC. The chain has TRBV9 and TRBJ1-2; a weak D match, TRBD1 (5 bases). The CDR3 covers 12 residues. The germline CDR1 and CDR2 sequences are SGDLS and YYNGEE. Trimming removed 0 bases at V and 12 bases at J, with 12 bases between.

The rearrangement links TRBV6-2 or TRBV6-3 to TRBJ2-2; 10 bases line up with TRBD2. CDR3 length: 16 amino acids. V lost 5 bases, J lost 3 bases, and 6 bases stayed unmatched. The germline CDR1 and CDR2 sequences are MNHEY and SVGEGT. Here the CDR3 reads CASSPTLAGDTGELFF. CDR3 DNA sequence: TGTGCCAGCAGTCCCACCCTAGCGGGAGACACCGGGGAGCTGTTTTTT.

The chain links TRBV9 to TRBJ2-3, with a tentative D call TRBD1 (5 bases). The CDR3 extends over 14 amino acids. Germline assignment: CDR1 SGDLS and CDR2 YYNGEE. Trimming stripped 3 bases from V and 1 base from J, with 9 bases between. The CDR3 loop is CASSEDTGTDTQYF. CDR3 DNA sequence: TGTGCCAGCAGCGAGGACACCGGCACAGATACGCAGTATTTT.

There are a few counts of this clonotype. The chain joins TRBV7-2 to TRBJ2-2; a possible D gene is TRBD2 (5 bases). The germline V and J ends were trimmed by 2 bases and 4 bases, with 14 bases remaining between them. Germline assignment: CDR1 SGHTA and CDR2 FQGNSA. The CDR3 runs to 16 residues. This CDR3 reads CASSLKRRAGTGELFF. CDR3 DNA: TGTGCCAGCAGCTTAAAGAGAAGGGCGGGCACCGGGGAGCTGTTTTTT. Combining the CDR3 with reference TRBV7-2 and TRBJ2-2 gives the whole variable domain GAGVSQSPSNKVTEKGKDVELRCDPISGHTALYWYRQSLGQGLEFLIYFQGNSAPDKSGLPSDRFSAERTGGSVSTLTIQRTQQEDSAVYLCASSLKRRAGTGELFFGEGSRLTVL.

This clonotype was counted only a few times. The rearrangement uses TRBV20-1 and TRBJ1-5, with D maybe TRBD1 (5 bases). Trimming cost V 1 base and J 4 bases, with 17 bases left between them. CDR1 and CDR2 (germline): DFQATT, SNEGSKA (reference sequence). This CDR3 contains 16 residues. In DNA, the CDR3 is TGCAGTGCTAGAGGTGCCCGGCAGGGACGGAATCAGCCCCAGCATTTT. It is translated as CSARGARQGRNQPQHF.

The chain employs TRBV12-3 or TRBV12-4 and TRBJ2-1; 7 nucleotides align to TRBD2. V lost 5 bases and J lost 10; bases outside the gene matches: 8. CDR3 length: 13 amino acids. The CDR3 nucleotides are TGTGCCAGCAGTGGCTGGGAGCGGGGAGAGCAGTTCTTC. Amino acid sequence: CASSGWERGEQFF.

The chain couples TRBV28 to TRBJ1-6; TRBD1 aligns across 10 bases. With V trimmed by 7 bases and J by 7 bases, 7 bases remained unmatched. This CDR3 is 15 amino acids long. Germline-derived CDR1 and CDR2 are MDHEN and SYDVKM. The CDR3 sequence: CASTGGQGDNSPLHF. In DNA form, the CDR3 reads TGTGCCAGCACCGGCGGACAGGGGGACAATTCACCCCTCCACTTT.

The chain is built from TRBV12-3 or TRBV12-4 and TRBJ2-5, with TRBD2 matching 10 bases. The CDR3 runs to 15 residues. The V gene end was trimmed by 1 base and the J gene end by 5 bases; junction bases not matched to a gene: 4. CDR3 region: CASSLVTSGAETQYF. The DNA for the CDR3 is TGTGCCAGCAGTTTAGTTACTAGCGGGGCGGAGACCCAGTACTTC.

The chain uses TRBV7-2 and TRBJ1-4; no definite D call. Germline V lookup: CDR1 SGHTA, CDR2 FQGNSA. Trimming took off 4 bases at V and 5 bases at J, with 14 bases between the two ends. CDR3 length equals 15 residues. CDR3 coding DNA: TGTGCCAGCAGCTCCCAGACGGGGATAAATGAAAAACTGTTTTTT. Translation gives CASSSQTGINEKLFF. Together with reference TRBV7-2 and TRBJ1-4, the CDR3 gives the full variable domain: GAGVSQSPSNKVTEKGKDVELRCDPISGHTALYWYRQSLGQGLEFLIYFQGNSAPDKSGLPSDRFSAERTGGSVSTLTIQRTQQEDSAVYLCASSSQTGINEKLFFGSGTQLSVL.

This clonotype has only a few counts. This sequence joins TRBV28 and TRBJ1-2; 7 bases align to TRBD1. This CDR3 has 15 amino acids. CDR1 is MDHEN, CDR2 SYDVKM, per germline. V dropped 6 bases and J dropped 2; count of bases not matched to a gene: 9. The CDR3 loop reads CASSLPATGNYGYTF. The CDR3 nucleotides read TGTGCCAGCAGCCTGCCCGCGACAGGGAACTATGGCTACACCTTC.

This clonotype was seen a few times. This chain joins TRBV25-1 and TRBJ1-1; D not resolved. The V and J ends lost 10 bases and 3 bases respectively, with 9 bases between them. The CDR3 has 11 residues. Germline CDR1 is MGHDK and CDR2 is SYGVNS. The CDR3 is CATFRDTEAFF. The CDR3 nucleotides are TGTGCCACCTTCCGGGACACTGAAGCTTTCTTT. The whole variable domain, remainder taken from reference TRBV25-1 and TRBJ1-1, is EADIYQTPRYLVIGTGKKITLECSQTMGHDKMYWYQQDPGMELHLIHYSYGVNSTEKGDLSSESTVSRIRTEHFPLTLESARPSHTSQYLCATFRDTEAFFGQGTRLTVV.

The chain recombines TRBV12-3 or TRBV12-4 with TRBJ1-3; maybe TRBD1 (5 bases). The V end lost 3 bases, the J end lost 2 bases, and 14 bases lay between the germline ends. This CDR3 is built from 16 residues. DNA of the CDR3: TGTGCCAGCAGTTTCCCGCCGGGGGGGGCTGGAAACACCATATATTTT. Translated: CASSFPPGGAGNTIYF.

The table lists this clonotype with a few counts. The chain links TRBV15 to TRBJ1-4, with D possibly TRBD1 on 5 matching bases. Germline V lookup: CDR1 LNHNV, CDR2 YYDKDF (reference sequence). V lost 7 bases and J lost 6, with 15 bases in between. This CDR3 contains 14 residues. CDR3 residues: CATTLGGEDEKLFF. As DNA, the CDR3 is TGTGCCACCACTCTGGGGGGGGAGGATGAAAAACTGTTTTTT.

The V and J genes are TRBV28 and TRBJ2-7; D gene uncertain. V lost 3 bases, J lost 0 bases, and 21 bases lay in between. CDR1 and CDR2 (germline): MDHEN, SYDVKM. This CDR3 comprises 18 residues. CDR3 amino acids: CASSLGFNLKGTSYEQYF. The CDR3 region has the DNA TGTGCCAGCAGTTTGGGATTCAATCTCAAGGGAACCTCCTACGAGCAGTACTTC.

The sample holds a few counts of this clonotype. The chain uses TRBV4-3 and TRBJ1-1, with D possibly matching TRBD1 (5 bases). The CDR3 covers 16 residues. Germline lookup yields CDR1 LGHNA and CDR2 YSLEER. The V and J ends lost 4 bases and 3 bases respectively, with 18 bases between them. CDR3 sequence (DNA): TGCGCCAGCAGCCCACGGGGTAGAGGGGACCACACTGAAGCTTTCTTT. This codes for CASSPRGRGDHTEAFF.

The chain recombines TRBV4-1 with TRBJ2-1, with 10 bases aligning to TRBD2. Germline CDR1 reads MGHRA; CDR2 reads YSYEKL. Trimming cost V 4 bases and J 3 bases; bases outside gene matches: 9. The CDR3 loop spans 17 amino acids. CDR3 protein: CASSLTPAGGDYNEQFF. For the CDR3, the DNA is TGCGCCAGCAGCCTTACCCCAGCGGGAGGGGACTACAATGAGCAGTTCTTC.